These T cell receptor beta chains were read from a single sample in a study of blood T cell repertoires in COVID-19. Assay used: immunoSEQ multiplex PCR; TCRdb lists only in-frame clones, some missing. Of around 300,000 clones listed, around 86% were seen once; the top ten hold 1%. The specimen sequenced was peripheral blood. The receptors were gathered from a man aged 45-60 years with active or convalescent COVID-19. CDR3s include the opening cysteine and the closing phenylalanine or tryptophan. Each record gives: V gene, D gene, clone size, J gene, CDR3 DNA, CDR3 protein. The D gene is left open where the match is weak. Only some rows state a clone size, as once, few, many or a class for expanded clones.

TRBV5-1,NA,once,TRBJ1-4,TGCGCCAGCAGCCCGCAGGGAAACGGTGAAAAACTGTTTTTT,CASSPQGNGEKLFF
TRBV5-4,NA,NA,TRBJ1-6,TGTGCCAGCAGCTTGACGATGGGTTATCAGGATAGCTCCTATAATTCACCCCTCCACTTT,CASSLTMGYQDSSYNSPLHF
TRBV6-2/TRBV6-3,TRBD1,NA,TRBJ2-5,TGTGCCAGCAGTTTTAGGGGGCCGGCTGAGACCCAGTACTTC,CASSFRGPAETQYF
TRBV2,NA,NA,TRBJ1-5,TGTGCCAGCAAGCAGGGCAATCAGCCCCAGCATTTT,CASKQGNQPQHF
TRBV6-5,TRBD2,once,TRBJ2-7,TGTGCCAGCAGCGGGACTAGCTTTTGGCCCTACGAGCAGTACTTC,CASSGTSFWPYEQYF
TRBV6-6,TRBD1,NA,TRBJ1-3,TGTGCCAGCAGAGAACAGGGGGGCCCCTCTGGAAACACCATATATTTT,CASREQGGPSGNTIYF
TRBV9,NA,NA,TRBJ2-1,TGTGCCAGCAGCCTAAGAGGGCAGAGCTCCTACAATGAGCAGTTCTTC,CASSLRGQSSYNEQFF
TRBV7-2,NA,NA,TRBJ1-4,TGTGCCAGCAGCTTAGCCGGGGGGCTAGGTGAAAAACTGTTTTTT,CASSLAGGLGEKLFF
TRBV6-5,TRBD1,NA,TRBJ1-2,TGTGCCAGCAGGGTTACAGGGGGCTATGGCTACACCTTC,CASRVTGGYGYTF
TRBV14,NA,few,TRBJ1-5,TGTGCCAGCAGCCATTGGGGAGAGGCCCAGCATTTT,CASSHWGEAQHF
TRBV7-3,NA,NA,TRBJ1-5,TGTGCCAGCAGTTACACCCCCCCGGCAGGGCCGATGGGAAATCAGCCCCAGCATTTT,CASSYTPPAGPMGNQPQHF
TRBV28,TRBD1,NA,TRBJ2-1,TGTGCCAGCAGTCCGTGGACAGGGGGCTACAATGAGCAGTTCTTC,CASSPWTGGYNEQFF
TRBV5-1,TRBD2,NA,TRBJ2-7,TGCGCCAGCAGCTTGACGGGGGGTCCCTCCTACGAGCAGTACTTC,CASSLTGGPSYEQYF
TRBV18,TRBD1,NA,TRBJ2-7,TGTGCCAGCTCCATGGGACAGGTTTTCTACGAGCAGTACTTC,CASSMGQVFYEQYF
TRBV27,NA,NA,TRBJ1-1,TGTGCCAGCAGTTCATACTCTGTGACAGAAACTGAAGCTTTCTTT,CASSSYSVTETEAFF
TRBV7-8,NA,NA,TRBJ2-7,TGTGCCAGCAGCTTAGTTACGGGGATCTACGAGCAGTACTTC,CASSLVTGIYEQYF
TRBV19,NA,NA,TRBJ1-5,TGTGCCAGTAGTATACGAAGACAGTCAGATAGCAATCAGCCCCAGCATTTT,CASSIRRQSDSNQPQHF
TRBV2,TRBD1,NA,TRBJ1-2,TGTGCCAGCAGTGAAATATCAGGGGGCGCAGGTGGCTACACCTTC,CASSEISGGAGGYTF
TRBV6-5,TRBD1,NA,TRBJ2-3,TGTGCCAGCAGTACAGGACAGGGGGCTACAGATACGCAGTATTTT,CASSTGQGATDTQYF
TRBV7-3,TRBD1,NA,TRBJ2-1,TGTGCCAGCAGCCCAAGACAGGGGGACTCCTACAATGAGCAGTTCTTC,CASSPRQGDSYNEQFF
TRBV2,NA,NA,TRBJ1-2,TGTGCCAGCAGGCGGGCAGGGGAAGGTGGCTACACCTTC,CASRRAGEGGYTF
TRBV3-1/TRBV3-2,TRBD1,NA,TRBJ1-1,TGTGCCAGCAGCCAGGACAGGGGGCGAACTGAAGCTTTCTTT,CASSQDRGRTEAFF
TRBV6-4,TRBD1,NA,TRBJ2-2,TGTGCCAGCAGCCTCGACAGGGCCGCCGGGACCGGGGAGCTGTTTTTT,CASSLDRAAGTGELFF
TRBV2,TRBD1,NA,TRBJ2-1,TGTGCCAGCAGTGCCGACAGGGGGGATTACAATGAGCAGTTCTTC,CASSADRGDYNEQFF
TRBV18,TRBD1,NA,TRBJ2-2,TGTGCCAGCTCACCCACCGAGACAGGGGGCCACGGGGAGCTGTTTTTT,CASSPTETGGHGELFF
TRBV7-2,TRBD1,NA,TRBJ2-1,TGTGCCAGCAACAAGCGACAGGGTGTGTACAATGAGCAGTTCTTC,CASNKRQGVYNEQFF
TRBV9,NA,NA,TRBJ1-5,TGTGCCAGCAGCGTGGGCAGCAATCAGCCCCAGCATTTT,CASSVGSNQPQHF
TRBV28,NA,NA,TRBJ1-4,TGTGCCAGCAGTCCAACAGGGAAGGACGGAAAACTGTTTTTT,CASSPTGKDGKLFF
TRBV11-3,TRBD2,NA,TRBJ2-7,TGTGCCAGCAGTTACGGGCTGCGGGGGATCTACGAGCAGTACTTC,CASSYGLRGIYEQYF
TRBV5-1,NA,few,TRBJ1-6,TGCGCCAGCAGCTTGGATTTTTCAGGCTCCTATAATTCACCCCTCCACTTT,CASSLDFSGSYNSPLHF
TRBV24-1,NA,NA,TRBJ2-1,TGTGCCACCAGTGATCCCCACAGGGAAGTTCAGTTCTTC,CATSDPHREVQFF
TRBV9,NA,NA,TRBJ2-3,TGTGCCAGCAGCGTAGACACGAGCACAGATACGCAGTATTTT,CASSVDTSTDTQYF
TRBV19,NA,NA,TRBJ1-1,TGTGCCAGTAGTCCCCTAGGTCAGGGGCCCTACGAAGCTTTCTTT,CASSPLGQGPYEAFF
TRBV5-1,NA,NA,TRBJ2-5,TGCGCCAGCAGCCTCACAGGACAAGCCCAAGAGACCCAGTACTTC,CASSLTGQAQETQYF
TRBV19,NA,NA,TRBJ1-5,TGTGCCAGTAGTATCATGTATCAGCCCCAGCATTTT,CASSIMYQPQHF
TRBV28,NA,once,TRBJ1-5,TGTGCCAGCAGTTTAGGGCAGGGTGGGCAGCCCCAGCATTTT,CASSLGQGGQPQHF
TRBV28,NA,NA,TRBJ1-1,TGTGCCAGCAGTGCCGGCCCCATCCCTGGGAGCGCTTTCTTT,CASSAGPIPGSAFF
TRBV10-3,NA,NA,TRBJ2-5,TGTGCCATCAGCCGGACTATTTCGTACCAAGAGACCCAGTACTTC,CAISRTISYQETQYF
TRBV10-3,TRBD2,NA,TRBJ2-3,TGTGCCATCAGGCGCGGGGGGGGCACAGATACGCAGTATTTT,CAIRRGGGTDTQYF
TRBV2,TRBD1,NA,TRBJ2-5,TGTGCCAGCAGTGAACCAACAGGGGACCGGGGGACCCAGTACTTC,CASSEPTGDRGTQYF
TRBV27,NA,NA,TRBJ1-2,TGTGCCAGCAGTCCGACAGATACCTACAACTATGGCTACACCTTC,CASSPTDTYNYGYTF
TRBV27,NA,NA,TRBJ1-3,TGTGCCAGCAGTTCCCCCGGGACTGGAAACACCATATATTTT,CASSSPGTGNTIYF
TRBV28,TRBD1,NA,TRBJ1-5,TGTGCCAGCCGTTTCCGGGACAGGGGGCGCAATCAGCCCCAGCATTTT,CASRFRDRGRNQPQHF
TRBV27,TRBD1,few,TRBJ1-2,TGTGCCAGCAGTGTGGGACAGGGGGGGTATGGCTACACCTTC,CASSVGQGGYGYTF
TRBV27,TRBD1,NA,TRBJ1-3,TGTGCCAGCAGCCGCTTTAACTCCCGGACAGGGGGTGGAAACACCATATATTTT,CASSRFNSRTGGGNTIYF
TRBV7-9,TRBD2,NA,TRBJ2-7,TGTGCCAGCACCCATTGGGAGCGGGGGACCAACTACGAGCAGTACTTC,CASTHWERGTNYEQYF
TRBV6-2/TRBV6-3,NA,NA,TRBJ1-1,TGTGCCAGCAGCGCTTACATGAACACTGAAGCTTTCTTT,CASSAYMNTEAFF
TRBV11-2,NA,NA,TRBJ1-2,TGTGCCAGCAGCTTGGGGGCCGCCGGGGACTATGGCTACACCTTC,CASSLGAAGDYGYTF
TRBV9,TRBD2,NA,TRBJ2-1,TGTGCCAGCAGCCTCGGGACTAGCGGGGGCGGCGAGCAGTTCTTC,CASSLGTSGGGEQFF
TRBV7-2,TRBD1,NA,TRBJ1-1,TGTGCCAGCAGCCCACAGGGGGCGGTGAACACTGAAGCTTTCTTT,CASSPQGAVNTEAFF
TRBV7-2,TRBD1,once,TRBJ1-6,TGTGCCAGCAGCCAACAGGGGGGTCTTTCACCCCTCCACTTT,CASSQQGGLSPLHF
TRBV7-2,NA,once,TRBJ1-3,TGTGCCAGCAGCTTAGAACGACAGGTCGATTCCTCTGGAAACACCATATATTTT,CASSLERQVDSSGNTIYF
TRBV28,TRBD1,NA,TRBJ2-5,TGTGCCAGCAGTACCGGGACAGTGAAGACCCAGTACTTC,CASSTGTVKTQYF
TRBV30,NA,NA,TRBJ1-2,TGTGCCTGGAGTGTACAATGGGGGGTTGGGGGCTACACCTTC,CAWSVQWGVGGYTF
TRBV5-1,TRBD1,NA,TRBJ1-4,TGCGCCAGCAGCGGAACGGGACAGCCGAATGAAAAACTGTTTTTT,CASSGTGQPNEKLFF
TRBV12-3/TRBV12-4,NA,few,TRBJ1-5,TGTGCCAGCAGTTTAGCGCAGGATCAGCCCCAGCATTTT,CASSLAQDQPQHF
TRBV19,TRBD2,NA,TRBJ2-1,TGTGCCAGTAGTATAGGGCTAGCGGAGTCCAATGAGCAGTTCTTC,CASSIGLAESNEQFF
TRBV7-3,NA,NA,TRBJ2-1,TGTGCCAGCAGCTTAAGCGGAGGTACCTACAATGAGCAGTTCTTC,CASSLSGGTYNEQFF
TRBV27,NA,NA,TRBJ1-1,TGTGCCAGCAGCCCGACAGAGAACACTGAAGCTTTCTTT,CASSPTENTEAFF
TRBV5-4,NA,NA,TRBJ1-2,TGTGCCAGCAGCTCGGACACAAACTATGGCTACACCTTC,CASSSDTNYGYTF